These T cell receptor beta chains were read from a single sample in a study of blood T cell repertoires in COVID-19. Produced via immunoSEQ multiplex PCR; TCRdb's table is partial and in-frame only. The sample lists approximately 300,000 clones, over 80% occurring once. The sample consisted of peripheral blood. Receptor source: a woman in her forties or fifties with COVID-19, enrolled during active disease. Each CDR3 is given with its conserved first and last residue. Fields, in order: D gene, J gene, clone size, V gene, CDR3 protein, CDR3 DNA. A D gene is named only where the DNA matches it firmly. Clone size is not always given. Where it is, it says once, few, many or a class for expanded clones.

- | TRBJ1-1 | - | TRBV19 | CASSILQTTNTEAFF | TGTGCCAGTAGTATATTACAGACCACGAACACTGAAGCTTTCTTT
- | TRBJ2-4 | - | TRBV29-1 | CSAAGHWQDTGGKKNIQYF | TGCAGCGCTGCTGGCCATTGGCAGGATACCGGGGGAAAAAAAAACATTCAGTACTTC
- | TRBJ1-4 | - | TRBV2 | CASGRGQKLFF | TGTGCCAGCGGACGCGGGCAGAAACTGTTTTTT
TRBD1 | TRBJ2-3 | - | TRBV6-5 | CASPRDRGWDTQYF | TGTGCCAGCCCCCGGGACAGGGGTTGGGATACGCAGTATTTT
TRBD1 | TRBJ2-5 | - | TRBV2 | CASSIQGVSQYF | TGTGCCAGCAGTATACAGGGGGTGTCCCAGTACTTC
- | TRBJ2-2 | - | TRBV5-1 | CASSTGSPTGELFF | TGCGCCAGCAGCACCGGGAGCCCCACCGGGGAGCTGTTTTTT
TRBD1 | TRBJ2-5 | few | TRBV5-1 | CASSSSPDRQETQYF | TGCGCCAGCAGCTCCTCTCCGGACAGGCAAGAGACCCAGTACTTC
- | TRBJ2-1 | - | TRBV7-9 | CASSFATYNEQFF | TGTGCCAGCAGCTTCGCGACCTACAATGAGCAGTTCTTC
- | TRBJ2-7 | - | TRBV5-6 | CASSLWGLEQYF | TGTGCCAGCAGCTTGTGGGGGCTCGAGCAGTACTTC
TRBD1 | TRBJ2-3 | once | TRBV6-2/TRBV6-3 | CASSYKLQDRARDTQYF | TGTGCCAGCAGTTACAAATTACAGGACAGGGCGAGAGATACGCAGTATTTT